The source of this T cell receptor beta chain is a study of blood T cells in healthy people across ages (dated by TCRdb to between 2014 and 2016). Turning to the overall study: In model experiments, template switching captured about one uniquely barcoded TCR beta cDNA molecule for every two T cells. To track age-related changes in TCR beta repertoire diversity, the study relied on deep sequencing normalized with unique cDNA molecular identifiers. Four age groups were formed from the donors: young (average approximately 15 years), middle-aged (more than 35), aged (roughly 59) and long-lived (82). Donors of different ages were randomly distributed across sequencing lanes to avoid experimental bias. Using the same blood draw, the study looked at two additional independent replicas of 1 million unique cDNA reads for two donors, one aged 18 to 30 and the other aged 80 or older.

The full study reports these points: The percentage of naive T cells measured by flow cytometry correlated strongly with observed TCR beta diversity. Conclusive comparison of naive and antigen-experienced compartments was prevented by the profiling of bulk unsorted PBMCs. Because the CMV infection status of the donors was unknown, age-related changes in expanded clonotypes may potentially have been confounded. Estimates of total diversity based on one million sequenced T cells were considered lower bounds and underestimates. Compared with the aged group, more naive CD4+ T cells, fewer expanded clones and increased TCR diversity were shown by the long-lived group, suggesting age selection. As age increased, observed TCR beta diversity per million T cells dropped in a roughly linear way, and a significant reduction was already evident by age around 41.

This clonotype turned up a few times. No cognate antigen has been identified for it. It has no much larger one-base neighbor in the sample; base qualities were not kept. The donors were some 36 Caucasian individuals from Russia, aged 6 to 90 years, who were systemically healthy. Each donor gave around 9.5 milliliters of peripheral blood, collected into EDTA-treated Vacutainer tubes. Ficoll-Paque density-gradient centrifugation was used to isolate PBMCs, with at least 6.5 million per sample. Total RNA was extracted from PBMCs with Trizol reagent, with at least 6 micrograms obtained per sample. For every donor, an aliquot of PBMCs went through flow cytometry to measure the percentages of naive CD45RAhigh/CD27high T cells. The library came from 5' RACE. This sample was sequenced with an Illumina HiSeq 2500. A second PCR of about 7 to 12 cycles was run with a J-beta primer mix and a sample-barcoded 5' primer. Each TCR beta cDNA molecule received a unique molecular identifier from a template-switch 5' adaptor carrying 12 random nucleotides. Each sample yielded at least 2.5 million CDR3-containing paired-end reads. All of the RNA was converted into first-strand cDNA using the Mint cDNA synthesis kit, with a TRBC-specific oligonucleotide serving as the primer. Following uracil-DNA glycosylase treatment, all cDNA underwent a first 18-cycle PCR with the universal primers M1SS and BC2_uni_R. Regarding the original processing steps: Normalization of each sample was performed by random selection of 1 million high-quality reads, each carrying a distinct molecular identifier. Reads sharing molecular identifiers were discarded rather than binned into consensus sequences. MiTCR, set to a Q25 quality threshold and the strictest error-elimination algorithm, was used for CDR3 identification, clonotype clustering and error correction. A nonparametric unseen species model with Euler transformation was used to estimate a lower bound on total TCR beta diversity. TCRdb handled the public reads itself, with Q25 trimming in fastp and clone calling in MiXCR, and kept productive beta chains. Identical CDR3 proteins give one entry, which carries the most common genes and DNA. TCRdb assigned the V and J calls; the authors' analysis was not used. The sample contains roughly 1.5 million distinct CDR3 sequences, around 40% of them found a single time. The ten largest clones capture about 4% of the sample.

Compared with germline, V lacks 4 bases and J lacks 0 bases; bases without a gene match: 3. The CDR3 runs 15 amino acids, cysteine and phenylalanine included. Solely the CDR3 DNA is kept, with 45 bases framed from the first base. Recombination connected TRBV12-3 or TRBV12-4 to TRBJ1-3; TRBD1 agrees with 7 junctional bases. Sample: blood. This sequence was found in a woman younger than 30 in good health. Here the CDR3 is given as CASSSGGSSGNTIYF. DNA sequence: TGTGCCAGCAGTTCAGGGGGAAGCTCTGGAAACACCATATATTTT.